A single sample is the source of the 7 T cell receptor beta chains below, sequenced in a study of T cell responses to AZD1222 COVID-19 vaccine. TCRdb keeps only in-frame clones here, not all; method: immunoSEQ multiplex PCR. Among about 130,000 clones listed, over 85% were seen once. The specimen was peripheral blood, collected 28 days after the second AZD1222 dose. All receptors come from an adult who received the AZD1222 COVID-19 vaccine.

The rearrangement uses TRBV18 and TRBJ2-1; 14 nucleotides agree with TRBD2. Trimming removed 4 bases from V and 9 bases from J; junction bases left unmatched: 5. Germline V gives CDR1 KGHSH, CDR2 LQKENI. This CDR3 spans 15 amino acids. The CDR3 nucleotides are TGTGCCAGCTCACGGGGACTAGCGGGAGACGGTGAGCAGTTCTTC. Translated: CASSRGLAGDGEQFF.

The rearrangement uses TRBV27 and TRBJ1-1; 9 bases fit TRBD1. The CDR3 runs 14 residues. Germline values: CDR1 MNHEY, CDR2 SMNVEV (reference sequence). V dropped 5 bases and J dropped 5; count of bases not matched to a gene: 6. As DNA, the CDR3 is TGTGCCAGCAGTCAACAGGGGGCTTGGACTGAAGCTTTCTTT. The encoded protein is CASSQQGAWTEAFF.

This clone has just one count. The V and J genes are TRBV5-1 and TRBJ1-2; 9 nucleotides align to TRBD1. Germline V gives CDR1 SGHRS, CDR2 YFSETQ. With V trimmed by 0 bases and J by 8 bases, 11 bases remained unmatched. The CDR3 has 16 amino acids. The CDR3 DNA reads TGCGCCAGCAGCTTGGCTGGAGGACAGGGGATGAGAGGCTACACCTTC. It codes for CASSLAGGQGMRGYTF.

This clone occurred a few times. The rearrangement uses TRBV6-5 and TRBJ2-1; either TRBD1 or TRBD2 may fit D (5 bases each). With 5 bases removed from V and 7 bases from J, the gap between germline ends came to 18 bases. This CDR3 region has 15 residues. The germline V gene has CDR1 MNHEY and CDR2 SVGAGI. The CDR3 spells CASSIGTLLGNEQFF. The CDR3 DNA follows: TGTGCCAGCAGTATCGGGACGCTACTAGGGAATGAGCAGTTCTTC.

This chain connects TRBV7-3 to TRBJ2-7, with TRBD2 matching 7 bases. Germline CDR1 reads SGHTA; CDR2 reads FQGTGA. The CDR3 sequence is 17 residues long. Trimming removed 0 bases from V and 0 bases from J; junction bases left unmatched: 8. DNA of the CDR3: TGTGCCAGCAGCTTAACGGGAGGGGCCGGGACCTCCTACGAGCAGTACTTC. It yields the protein CASSLTGGAGTSYEQYF.

The V gene is TRBV5-4, the J gene TRBJ2-2; 15 nucleotides line up with TRBD2. The CDR3 extends over 16 amino acids. CDR1 is SGHNT, CDR2 YYREEE, per germline (reference sequence). Germline trimming cut 4 bases from V and 10 bases from J; bases unmatched to any gene: 8. The CDR3 bases are TGTGCCAGCAGCCAGGCCCGGACTAGCGGGGGGGAGGAGCTGTTTTTT. Residues: CASSQARTSGGEELFF.

This clone was counted once. The V and J genes are TRBV2 and TRBJ1-2, with D unresolved. V was cut by 3 bases and J by 2 bases, with 10 bases left in between. The CDR3 consists of 14 residues. Per germline, CDR1 SNHLY and CDR2 FYNNEI. For the CDR3, the DNA is TGTGCCAGCAGTGACGGAACTATCAACTATGGCTACACCTTC. This codes for CASSDGTINYGYTF.